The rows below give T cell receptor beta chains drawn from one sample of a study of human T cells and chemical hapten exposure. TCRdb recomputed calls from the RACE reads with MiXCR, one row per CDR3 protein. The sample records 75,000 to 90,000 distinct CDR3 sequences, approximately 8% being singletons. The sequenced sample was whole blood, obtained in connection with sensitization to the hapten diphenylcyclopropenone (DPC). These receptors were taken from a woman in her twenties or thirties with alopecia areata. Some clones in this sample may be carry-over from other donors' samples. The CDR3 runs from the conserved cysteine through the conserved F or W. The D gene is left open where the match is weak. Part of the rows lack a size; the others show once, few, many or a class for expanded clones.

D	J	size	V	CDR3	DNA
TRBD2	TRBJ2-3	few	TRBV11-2	CASSLDLVAGPTDTQYF	TGTGCCAGCAGCTTAGATTTAGTAGCGGGCCCCACAGATACGCAGTATTTT
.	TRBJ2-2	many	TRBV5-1	CASSSTTAANTGELFF	TGCGCCAGCAGCTCAACGACAGCCGCGAACACCGGGGAGCTGTTTTTT
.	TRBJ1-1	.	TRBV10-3	CAISESNRGAFF	TGTGCCATCAGTGAGTCGAATCGGGGAGCTTTCTTT
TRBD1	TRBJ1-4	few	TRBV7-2	CASSLTGGQEKLFF	TGTGCCAGCAGCTTGACAGGGGGACAGGAAAAACTGTTTTTT
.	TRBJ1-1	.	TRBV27	CASNGGINTEAFF	TGTGCCAGCAATGGGGGGATTAACACTGAAGCTTTCTTT
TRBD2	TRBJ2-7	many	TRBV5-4	CASSLEPGLEVGEQYF	TGTGCCAGCAGCTTGGAGCCGGGACTAGAGGTGGGTGAGCAGTACTTC
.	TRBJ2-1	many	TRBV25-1	CASSDSDWSSYNEQFF	TGTGCCAGCAGTGATTCCGACTGGAGCTCCTACAATGAGCAGTTCTTC
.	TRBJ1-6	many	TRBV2	CASSELLGASYNSPLHF	TGTGCCAGCAGTGAGCTGCTGGGGGCTTCCTATAATTCACCCCTCCACTTT
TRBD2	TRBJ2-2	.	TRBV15	CATRGILTGGASGASTGELFF	TGTGCCACCAGGGGAATCCTCACCGGGGGGGCCTCGGGGGCCAGCACCGGGGAGCTGTTTTTT
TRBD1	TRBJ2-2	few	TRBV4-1	CASSQTRTGHRTNTGELFF	TGCGCCAGCAGCCAAACCCGGACAGGACATCGGACGAACACCGGGGAGCTGTTTTTT
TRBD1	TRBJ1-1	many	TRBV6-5	CASSDRTGARTEAFF	TGTGCCAGCAGTGACCGGACAGGGGCGAGAACTGAAGCTTTCTTT
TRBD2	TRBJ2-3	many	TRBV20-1	CSAGFSAGDNTQYF	TGCAGTGCTGGATTCTCAGCGGGGGACAATACGCAGTATTTT
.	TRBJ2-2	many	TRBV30	CAWSVTAGELFF	TGTGCCTGGAGTGTAACGGCCGGGGAGCTGTTTTTT
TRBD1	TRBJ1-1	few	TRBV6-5	CASSRQGAYTEAFF	TGTGCCAGCAGTAGACAGGGGGCGTACACTGAAGCTTTCTTT
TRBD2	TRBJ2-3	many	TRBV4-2	CASSQAVASGGTDTQYF	TGTGCCAGCAGCCAAGCAGTGGCCAGCGGGGGCACAGATACGCAGTATTTT
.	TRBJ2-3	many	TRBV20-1	CSAVGAQLIRTDTQYF	TGCAGTGCGGTGGGGGCTCAACTAATCCGCACAGATACGCAGTATTTT